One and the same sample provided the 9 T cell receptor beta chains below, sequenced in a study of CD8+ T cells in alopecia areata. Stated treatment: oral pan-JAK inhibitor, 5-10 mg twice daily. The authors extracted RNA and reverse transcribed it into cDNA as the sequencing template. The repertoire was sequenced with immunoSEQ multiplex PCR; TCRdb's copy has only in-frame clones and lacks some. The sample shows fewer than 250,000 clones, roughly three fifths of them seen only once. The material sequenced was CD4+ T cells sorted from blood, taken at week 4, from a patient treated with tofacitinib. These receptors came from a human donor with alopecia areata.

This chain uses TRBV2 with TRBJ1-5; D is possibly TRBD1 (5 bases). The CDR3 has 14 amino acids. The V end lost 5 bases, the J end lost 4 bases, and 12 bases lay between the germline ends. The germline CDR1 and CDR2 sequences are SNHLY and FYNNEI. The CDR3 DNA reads TGTGCCAGCAGTCCGAGACAGTCAAATCAGCCCCAGCATTTT. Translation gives CASSPRQSNQPQHF.

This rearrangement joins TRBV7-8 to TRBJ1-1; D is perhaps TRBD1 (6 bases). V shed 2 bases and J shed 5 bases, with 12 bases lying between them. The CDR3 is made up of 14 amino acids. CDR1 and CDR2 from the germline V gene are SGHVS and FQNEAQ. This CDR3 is CASSLPGQGTEAFF. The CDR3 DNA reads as TGTGCCAGCAGCTTACCAGGGCAGGGGACTGAAGCTTTCTTT.

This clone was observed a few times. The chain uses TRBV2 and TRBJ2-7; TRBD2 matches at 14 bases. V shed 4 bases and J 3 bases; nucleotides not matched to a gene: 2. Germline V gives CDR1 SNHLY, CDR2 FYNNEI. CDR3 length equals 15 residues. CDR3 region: CASSGLAGGSYEQYF. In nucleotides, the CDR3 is TGTGCCAGCAGTGGACTAGCGGGAGGGAGCTACGAGCAGTACTTC.

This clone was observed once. This chain's CDR3 is CASIRSGTGALNTEAFF. The DNA of the CDR3 is TGTGCCAGCATCCGATCCGGGACAGGGGCTCTGAACACTGAAGCTTTCTTT. The V call is TRBV25-1, the J call TRBJ1-1; 10 positions agree with TRBD1. V was clipped by 7 bases and J by 0 bases; unmatched bases: 11. The CDR3 totals 17 residues. The germline CDR1 and CDR2 sequences are MGHDK and SYGVNS.

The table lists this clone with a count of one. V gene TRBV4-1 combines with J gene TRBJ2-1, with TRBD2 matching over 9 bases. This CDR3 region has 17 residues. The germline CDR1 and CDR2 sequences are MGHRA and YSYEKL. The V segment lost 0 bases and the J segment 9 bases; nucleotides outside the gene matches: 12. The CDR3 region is CASSQDRAASGIGEQFF. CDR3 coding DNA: TGCGCCAGCAGCCAAGATAGGGCGGCTAGCGGGATTGGTGAGCAGTTCTTC.

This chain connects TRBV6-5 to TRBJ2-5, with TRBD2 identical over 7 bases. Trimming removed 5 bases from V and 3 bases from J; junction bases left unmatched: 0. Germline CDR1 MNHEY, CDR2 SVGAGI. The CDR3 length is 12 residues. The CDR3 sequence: CASSSGKETQYF. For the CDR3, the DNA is TGTGCCAGCAGTAGCGGGAAAGAGACCCAGTACTTC.

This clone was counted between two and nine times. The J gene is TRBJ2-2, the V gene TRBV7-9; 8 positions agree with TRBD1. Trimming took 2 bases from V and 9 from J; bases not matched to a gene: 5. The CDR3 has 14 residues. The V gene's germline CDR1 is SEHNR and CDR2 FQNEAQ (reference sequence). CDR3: CASSLQGALRELFF. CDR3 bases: TGTGCCAGCAGCTTACAGGGGGCGCTTCGGGAGCTGTTTTTT.

The CDR3 loop is CSVAGGFDYGYTF. In DNA, the CDR3 is TGCAGCGTCGCGGGGGGGTTTGACTATGGCTACACCTTC. The chain carries TRBV29-1 and TRBJ1-2; D possibly corresponds to TRBD1 (5 bases). Germline V gives CDR1 SQVTM, CDR2 ANQGSEA. The CDR3 loop spans 13 amino acids. Trimming removed 6 bases at V and 3 bases at J, with 14 bases between.

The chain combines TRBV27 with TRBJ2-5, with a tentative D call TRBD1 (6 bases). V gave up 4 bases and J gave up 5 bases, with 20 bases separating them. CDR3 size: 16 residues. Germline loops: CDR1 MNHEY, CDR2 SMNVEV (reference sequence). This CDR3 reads CASSSATGGARETQYF. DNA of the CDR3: TGTGCCAGCAGTTCAGCGACAGGCGGCGCCAGGGAGACCCAGTACTTC.